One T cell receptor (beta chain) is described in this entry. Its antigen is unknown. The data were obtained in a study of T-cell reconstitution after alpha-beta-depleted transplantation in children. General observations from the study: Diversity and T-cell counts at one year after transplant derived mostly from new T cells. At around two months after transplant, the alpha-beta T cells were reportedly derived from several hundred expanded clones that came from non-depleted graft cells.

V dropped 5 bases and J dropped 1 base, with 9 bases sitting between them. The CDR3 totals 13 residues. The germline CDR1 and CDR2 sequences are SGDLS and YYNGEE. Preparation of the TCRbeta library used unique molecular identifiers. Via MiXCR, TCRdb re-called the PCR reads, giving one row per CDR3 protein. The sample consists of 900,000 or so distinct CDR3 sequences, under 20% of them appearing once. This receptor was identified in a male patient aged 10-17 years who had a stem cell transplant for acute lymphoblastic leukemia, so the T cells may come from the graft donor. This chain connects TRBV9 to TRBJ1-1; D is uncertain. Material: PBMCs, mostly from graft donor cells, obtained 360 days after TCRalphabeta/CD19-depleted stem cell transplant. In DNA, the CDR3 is TGTGCCAGCAGGATCCCGGGGAACACTGAAGCTTTCTTT. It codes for CASRIPGNTEAFF.